This T cell receptor (beta chain) is drawn from a study of shared clonotypes between healthy human individuals (dated by TCRdb to 2019 to 2021). With regard to the full study: A few men and two women, aged 18 to 49 years, made up the cohort. To estimate repertoire size and how much clonotype sharing occurs between individuals, the study deeply sequenced the blood TCR repertoires of five or six healthy adults. Leukapheresis yielded between about 0.94 and 9.5 billion PBMCs per donor. Libraries were prepared and TCR repertoires were sequenced by different laboratories using diverse techniques, in order to increase sequencing depth and limit assay-specific biases. For each donor, three plates each were used for CD4 naive and CD4 memory, two plates were used for CD8 naive, and one plate was used for CD8 memory.

As regards this clone: Its antigen is still unknown. Base qualities are not recorded, but no much larger clone differs from it by a single base.

Beyond this particular receptor, the publication reports: The genetic and exposure-history diversity represented was limited by the small number of donors. Only blood was sampled, and tissue TCR repertoires likely differ from those in blood. Pairwise subsampling led to the expectation that sequencing depth would affect the degree of clonotype sharing among donors. Incomplete sequencing was indicated by rarefaction of sorted-subset datasets, despite the large sequencing depth. Compared with non-shared clonotypes, the clonotypes found in all four sorted-subset donors had higher generation probabilities. Naive subsets generally had larger estimated clonotype richness than memory subsets. Roughly 5% of naive CD4, 3.5% of naive CD8, approximately 2.2% of memory CD4, and 0.35% to 0.5% of memory CD8 clonotypes were shared across four donors.

The donors were healthy, HIV-negative adults who had no recently reported acute infections or vaccinations. Every donor was a Caucasian adult residing in Nashville, Tennessee, USA. CD4+ T cells were enriched through magnetic negative selection, after which naive cells were positively selected on CD45RA and the remaining negative fraction served as the memory subset. Blood was obtained by leukapheresis, after which PBMCs were separated by Ficoll-Histopaque density gradient centrifugation and cryopreserved in liquid nitrogen vapor phase. Analytical flow cytometry was used to check the purity and quantity of every magnetically sorted T cell population. Genomic DNA was isolated from each sorted fraction and quantified by UV absorbance on a Nanodrop 2000c. V loses 5 bases, J loses 5 bases, and the germline ends lie 13 bases apart. Taken from the germline V gene (reference sequence), the CDR1 and CDR2 loops are SEHNR and FQNEAQ. The CDR3 spans 14 residues, from the cysteine through the phenylalanine. The entry retains the CDR3 DNA only, 42 bases that are in frame from base 1.

Using the deep immunoSEQ assay, multiplex PCR amplified TCR CDR3 regions from genomic DNA. For each cell subset, the extracted genomic DNA was distributed evenly across all wells of several immunoSEQ 96-well plates, and each plate served as one replicate. For sorted subsets, around 200 ng genomic DNA, equal to 30,000 to 35,000 T cell genomes, was loaded into each replicate PCR. Purified libraries were measured with a Qubit 3.0 fluorometer, size-checked on a Bioanalyzer 2100, and measured again with the KAPA Library Quantification kit. Every immunoSEQ 96-well plate was sequenced on a dedicated single-read 150-cycle Illumina NextSeq 550 flow cell. The authors processed their data as follows. Because only junctional sequences without quality scores were contained in the immunoSEQ output, filtering matching that applied to full-length reads could not be performed. To assign V/J genes and CDR3, sequences were annotated using PyIR, a Python wrapper for IgBLAST v1.9, with IMGT germline references. Reads with weak V/J assignments (E-value above 1e-6), missing CDR3, stop codons, out-of-frame junctions, or ambiguous translated residues were removed. V3J clonotypes were defined by identical inferred V gene, J gene, and CDR3 amino acid sequence. Percentage overlap between repertoires was computed as shared unique clonotypes divided by the size of the smaller repertoire. Three approaches were used to assess repertoire richness: RTK rarefaction, the Chao1 estimator, and Recon v2.1 estimates of unobserved clonotypes. For all TCRbeta clonotypes obtained by the gDNA method from a few donors, generation probabilities were computed with OLGA. This is the immuneACCESS table as TCRdb keeps it, with only in-frame sequences that have V and J called. A part of the clones is gone; compared with another copy, unresolved V genes explain less than half, and the rest is unexplained. That table furnishes V, J and clone size, whereas the DNA furnished D and trimming. Counted in this sample were roughly 2.5 million clones; approximately 90% of them appeared once. Together, the top ten hold over 0.12% of the sample.

Source material: naive CD4+ T cells sorted from blood. Per the publication, the cell subset or site label means: CD45RA+ positively selected. This chain is built from TRBV7-9 and TRBJ2-1; the D segment could be TRBD2, given 6 matching bases. The sequence derives from a man aged 18 to 29 in good health. The nucleotide sequence is given as TGTGCCAGCAGCGCGGGGCTCCCCGACAATGAGCAGTTCTTC. Its translation reads: CASSAGLPDNEQFF.